This TCR beta chain was retrieved from a study of response to subunit inactivated influenza vaccine (dated 2018 in TCRdb). Study-wide context: Deep quantitative T cell receptor repertoire profiling was used in the study to track responses to a trivalent subunit inactivated influenza vaccine. On the study overall, not on this receptor specifically: The authors suggested that each seasonal influenza vaccination may recruit only a limited number of new T cells.

Library prep was done by RT-PCR. TCRdb shows the sequencer as Illumina HiSeq 2500. TCRdb handled the public reads itself, with Q25 trimming in fastp and clone calling in MiXCR, and kept productive beta chains. Entries that share a CDR3 protein sequence are merged under the most common genes and DNA. The sample data list 650,000 to 800,000 distinct CDR3 sequences, and about a fifth of these were observed just once. The ten most abundant clones make up around 9.9% of the sample. V is shortened by 4 bases, J by 4 bases, and the region joining them spans 8 bases. CDR1 and CDR2 (MNHEY, SVGEGT) derive from the germline V gene. From the cysteine through the phenylalanine, the CDR3 covers 14 amino acids. Only the CDR3 DNA is retained, 42 bases long and in frame from the first base. About this clonotype itself: Which antigen it targets is not known. Nothing much larger sits one base from this clone, and base qualities are not available.

The rearranged segments are TRBV6-2 or TRBV6-3 and TRBJ2-6, with the D segment identity uncertain. The sequences come from PBMCs from blood, collected 4 to 6 days after vaccination. The source is a man between 45 and 60 years old who received an inactivated influenza vaccine. Donor details come from another sample of the same person, matched by shared clones. The CDR3 loop reads CASSSPLGANVLTF. The base sequence is TGTGCCAGCAGTTCCCCCCTGGGGGCCAACGTCCTGACTTTC.